The sequence of this T cell receptor beta chain was determined in a study of cytomegalovirus exposure and HLA in healthy donors. Overall study: Previous work identified 120 million or so unique TCR beta sequences from about 179 million T cells.

Details on this clone: What it recognizes is unknown.

PCR involved 60 Vbeta and 13 Jbeta primers. Measured with immunoSEQ multiplex PCR; TCRdb has only the in-frame clones, and not every one. The sample has some 190,000 clones; over 80% are singletons. The V gene's germline CDR1 is DFQATT and CDR2 SNEGSKA (reference sequence). This CDR3 spans 10 amino acids. V lost 3 bases, J lost 4 bases, and 2 bases lay in between. Study-level points and caveats: Later analysis associated a missense DCLRE1C variant with TCR beta V- and J-gene trimming. CMV serostatus was the only recorded immune exposure for donors. Researchers counted roughly 150 TCR beta chains as cytomegalovirus-associated.

The rearrangement joins TRBV20-1 to TRBJ2-3, with unresolved D. The sample was PBMCs. The sequence was collected from a man in his forties in good health and CMV-seronegative. CDR3 residues: CSASADTQYF. DNA for the CDR3: TGCAGTGCTAGCGCAGATACGCAGTATTTT.